Sequencing of this TCR beta chain was carried out in a study of beta chain features in type 1 diabetes. Findings and limits, study-wide: Sequencing the cDNA could make cells with high TCR expression show up more than they should. Sampled from patients, naive, central memory and Treg TCRB repertoires appeared more similar than those sampled from healthy donors. More deletions and fewer insertions at VDJ junctions were seen in type 1 diabetes patients. There was a moderate but significant shortening of TCRB CDR3s in all four CD4+ subsets of Type 1 diabetes patients.

The study reverse transcribed the entire isolated RNA, so it sequenced expressed TCRB transcripts. Data came from immunoSEQ multiplex PCR; TCRdb stores just in-frame clones and leaves some out. Of approximately 100,000 clones listed, roughly 28% are singletons. Germline CDR1 and CDR2: SQVTM and ANQGSEA. With V trimmed by 0 bases and J by 2 bases, 2 bases remained unmatched. This CDR3 has 15 residues. As concerns this clone: What it binds is unknown.

This receptor was taken from a woman aged 18-30 years with type 1 diabetes. The chain is built from TRBV29-1 and TRBJ2-2; TRBD2 aligns across 8 bases. Sequencing was performed on central memory CD4+ T cells from blood. For the CDR3, the DNA is TGCAGCGTTGAAGAAACTAGCGGAAACACCGGGGAGCTGTTTTTT. As protein: CSVEETSGNTGELFF.